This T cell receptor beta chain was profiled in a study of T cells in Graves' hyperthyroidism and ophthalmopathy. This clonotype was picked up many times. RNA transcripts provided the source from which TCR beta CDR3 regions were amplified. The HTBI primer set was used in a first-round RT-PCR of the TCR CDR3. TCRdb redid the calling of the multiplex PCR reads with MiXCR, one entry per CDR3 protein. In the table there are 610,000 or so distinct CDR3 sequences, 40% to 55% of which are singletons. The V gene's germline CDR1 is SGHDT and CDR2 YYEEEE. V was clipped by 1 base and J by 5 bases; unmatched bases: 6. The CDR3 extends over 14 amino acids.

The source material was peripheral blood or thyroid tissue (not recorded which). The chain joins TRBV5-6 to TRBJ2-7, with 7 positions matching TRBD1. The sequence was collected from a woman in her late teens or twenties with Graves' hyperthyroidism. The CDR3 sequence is CASSLFAGGHEQYF. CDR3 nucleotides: TGTGCCAGCAGCTTGTTCGCAGGGGGTCACGAGCAGTACTTC.